By sample share, the clone carrying this T cell receptor (beta chain) is large. What it binds is not known. Treg sorting used a CD4+CD25+CD127-/low gate. This CDR3 has 14 amino acids. Trimming shortened V by 5 bases and J by 8 bases, and 18 bases separated the two germline ends. Adaptor-ligated barcode primers were used to amplify TRBV12-4/TRBJ1-2 clonotypes. MiXCR, run by TCRdb on the multiplex PCR reads, gives a single entry per CDR3 protein. The sample lists about 2,500 distinct CDR3 sequences, about 2.4% occurring once. General observations from the study: Under 2.3% of tumor Treg sequences matched blood Tregs or memory cells. Tumor-infiltrating Treg TCR alpha and beta sequences overlapped most with tumor naive CD4+ T cells, then blood naive. Tumor memory CD4+ T cell TCR gene usage clustered with blood and lymph node memory CD4+ cells and lymph node naive CD4+ cells.

The sequence derives from a female donor with breast cancer. The chain has TRBV12-3 or TRBV12-4 and TRBJ1-2, with D perhaps matching TRBD1 (5 bases). Sequencing used tumor-infiltrating Tregs sorted from the breast tumor. Here the CDR3 reads CASSPEPRGRGYTF. CDR3 bases: TGTGCCAGCAGTCCGGAGCCTAGGGGAAGGGGCTACACCTTC.